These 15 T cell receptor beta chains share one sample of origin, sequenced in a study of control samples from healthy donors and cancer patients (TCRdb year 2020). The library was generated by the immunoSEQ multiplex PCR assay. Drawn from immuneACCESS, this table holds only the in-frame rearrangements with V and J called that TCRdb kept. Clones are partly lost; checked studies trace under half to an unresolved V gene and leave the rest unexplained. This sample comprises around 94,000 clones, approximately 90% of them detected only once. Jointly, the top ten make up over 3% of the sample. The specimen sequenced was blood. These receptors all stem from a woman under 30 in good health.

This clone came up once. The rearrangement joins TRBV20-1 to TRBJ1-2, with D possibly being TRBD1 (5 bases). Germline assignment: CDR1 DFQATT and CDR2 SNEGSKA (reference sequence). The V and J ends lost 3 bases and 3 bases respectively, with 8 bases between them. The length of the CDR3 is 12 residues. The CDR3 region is CSASLGDYGYTF. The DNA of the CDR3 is TGCAGTGCTAGTTTAGGGGACTATGGCTACACCTTC.

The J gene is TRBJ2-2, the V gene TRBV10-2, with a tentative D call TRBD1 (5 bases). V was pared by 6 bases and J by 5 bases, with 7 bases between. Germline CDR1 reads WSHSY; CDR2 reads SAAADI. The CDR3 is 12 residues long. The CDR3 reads CASRAGTGELFF. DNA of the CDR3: TGCGCCAGCAGAGCAGGGACCGGGGAGCTGTTTTTT.

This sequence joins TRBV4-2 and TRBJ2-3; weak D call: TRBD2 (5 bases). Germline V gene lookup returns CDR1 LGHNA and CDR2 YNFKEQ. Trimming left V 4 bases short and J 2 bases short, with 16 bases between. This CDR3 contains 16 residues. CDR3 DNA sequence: TGTGCCAGCAGCCCGTGGACGGGGAGCCCCACAGATACGCAGTATTTT. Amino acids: CASSPWTGSPTDTQYF.

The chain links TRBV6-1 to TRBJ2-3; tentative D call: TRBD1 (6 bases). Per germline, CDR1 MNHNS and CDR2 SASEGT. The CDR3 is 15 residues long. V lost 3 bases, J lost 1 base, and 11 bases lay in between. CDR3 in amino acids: CASSEETGGTDTQYF. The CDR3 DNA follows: TGTGCCAGCAGTGAGGAGACAGGAGGCACAGATACGCAGTATTTT.

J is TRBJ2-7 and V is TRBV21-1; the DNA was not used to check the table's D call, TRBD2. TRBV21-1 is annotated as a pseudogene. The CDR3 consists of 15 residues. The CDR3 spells CASSKWRAGLYEQYF. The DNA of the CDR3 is TGTGCCAGCAGCAAATGGAGAGCGGGGCTTTACGAGCAGTACTTC.

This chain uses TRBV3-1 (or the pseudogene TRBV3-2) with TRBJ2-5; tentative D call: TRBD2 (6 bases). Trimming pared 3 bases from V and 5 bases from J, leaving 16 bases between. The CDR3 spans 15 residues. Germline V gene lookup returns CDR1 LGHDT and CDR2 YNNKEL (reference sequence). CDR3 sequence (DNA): TGTGCCAGCAGCCAGGACTATAGGAAAAGGGAGACCCAGTACTTC. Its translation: CASSQDYRKRETQYF.

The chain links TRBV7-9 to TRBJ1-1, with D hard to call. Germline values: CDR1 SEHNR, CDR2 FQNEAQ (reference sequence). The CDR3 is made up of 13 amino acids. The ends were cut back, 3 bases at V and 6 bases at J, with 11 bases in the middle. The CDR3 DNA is TGTGCCAGCAGCTTCGGGGAGGTTCCTGAAGCTTTCTTT. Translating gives CASSFGEVPEAFF.

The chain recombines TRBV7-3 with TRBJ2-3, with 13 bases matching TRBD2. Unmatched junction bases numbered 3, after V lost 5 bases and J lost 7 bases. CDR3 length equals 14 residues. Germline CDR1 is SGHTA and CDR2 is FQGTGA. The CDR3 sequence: CASSVGLAGNTQYF. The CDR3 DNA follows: TGTGCCAGCAGCGTGGGACTAGCGGGGAATACGCAGTATTTT.

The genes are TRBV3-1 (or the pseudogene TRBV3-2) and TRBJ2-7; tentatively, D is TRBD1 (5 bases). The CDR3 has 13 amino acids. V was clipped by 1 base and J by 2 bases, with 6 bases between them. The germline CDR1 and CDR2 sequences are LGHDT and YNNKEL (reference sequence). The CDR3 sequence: CASSQVGPYEQYF. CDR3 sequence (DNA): TGTGCCAGCAGCCAAGTGGGGCCCTACGAGCAGTACTTC.

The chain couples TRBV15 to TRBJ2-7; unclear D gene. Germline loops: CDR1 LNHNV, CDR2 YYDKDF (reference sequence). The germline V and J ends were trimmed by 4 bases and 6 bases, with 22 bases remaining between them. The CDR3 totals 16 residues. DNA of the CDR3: TGTGCCACCAGCACAGACCACCTTTTGTCAATGGGCGAGCAGTACTTC. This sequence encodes CATSTDHLLSMGEQYF.

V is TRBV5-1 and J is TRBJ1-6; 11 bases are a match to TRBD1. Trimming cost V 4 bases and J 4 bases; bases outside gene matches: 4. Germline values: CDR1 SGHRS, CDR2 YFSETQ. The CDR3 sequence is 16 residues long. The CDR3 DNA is TGCGCCAGCAGCATAGGGACAGGGGGTTATAATTCACCCCTCCACTTT. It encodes CASSIGTGGYNSPLHF.

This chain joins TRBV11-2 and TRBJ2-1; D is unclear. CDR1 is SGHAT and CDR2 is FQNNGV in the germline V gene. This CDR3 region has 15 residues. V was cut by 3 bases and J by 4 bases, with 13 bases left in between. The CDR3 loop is CASSFTATRYNEQFF. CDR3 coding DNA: TGTGCCAGCAGCTTTACCGCCACTCGTTACAATGAGCAGTTCTTC.

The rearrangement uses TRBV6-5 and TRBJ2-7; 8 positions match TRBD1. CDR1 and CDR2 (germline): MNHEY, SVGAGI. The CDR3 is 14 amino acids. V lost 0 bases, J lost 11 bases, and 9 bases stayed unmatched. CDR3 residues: CASSYSIPGGVKYF. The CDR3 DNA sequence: TGTGCCAGCAGTTACTCGATACCAGGGGGCGTTAAGTACTTC.

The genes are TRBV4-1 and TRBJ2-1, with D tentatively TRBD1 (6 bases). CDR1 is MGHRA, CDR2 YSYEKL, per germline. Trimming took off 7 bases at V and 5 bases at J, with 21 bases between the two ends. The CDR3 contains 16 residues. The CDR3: CASTSSWGPDHNEQFF. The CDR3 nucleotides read TGCGCCAGCACCTCAAGCTGGGGGCCCGACCACAATGAGCAGTTCTTC.

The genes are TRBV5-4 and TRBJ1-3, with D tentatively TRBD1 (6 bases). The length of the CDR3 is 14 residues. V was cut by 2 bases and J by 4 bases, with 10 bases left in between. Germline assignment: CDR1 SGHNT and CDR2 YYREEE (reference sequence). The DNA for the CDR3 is TGTGCCAGCAGCTTACAGGGTACCGGAAACACCATATATTTT. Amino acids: CASSLQGTGNTIYF.